One sample yielded the 20 T cell receptor beta chains listed below, sequenced in a study of long-term antiretroviral therapy in people with HIV. At the survey level, the v3.0 immunoSEQ assay was run. TCRdb's copy holds only in-frame clones and misses some; the assay was immunoSEQ multiplex PCR. The sample has about 25,000 clones, approximately 86% seen once. The sample was unsorted PBMCs, taken about 4.3 years after starting antiretroviral therapy. These receptors were taken from a young man with HIV.

The CDR3 sequence: CASSQDPTSSYEQYF. The DNA of the CDR3 is TGCGCCAGCAGCCAAGATCCCACCAGCTCCTACGAGCAGTACTTC. J is TRBJ2-7 and V is TRBV4-1, with D hard to call. The CDR3 spans 15 residues. Germline lookup yields CDR1 MGHRA and CDR2 YSYEKL. Trimming removed 0 bases at V and 0 bases at J, with 9 bases between.

This clone has just one count. This chain connects TRBV19 to TRBJ1-2, with 9 bases identical to TRBD1. CDR1 and CDR2 (germline): LNHDA, SQIVND (reference sequence). J gave up 8 bases and V 3 bases, and 4 bases lay outside the gene matches. The CDR3 is 13 amino acids. In DNA form, the CDR3 reads TGTGCCAGTAGTATCCGACAGGGGGAGGGCTACACCTTC. It encodes CASSIRQGEGYTF.

The rearrangement links TRBV27 to TRBJ2-1; unclear D gene. The V gene lost 5 bases and the J gene lost 7 bases, with 9 bases spanning the gap. Germline-derived CDR1 and CDR2 are MNHEY and SMNVEV (reference sequence). CDR3 length: 12 residues. The CDR3 reads CASSRISNEQFF. The CDR3 DNA sequence: TGTGCCAGCAGTCGGATTTCTAATGAGCAGTTCTTC.

The chain has TRBV10-2 and TRBJ2-7, with 10 bases fitting TRBD2. V lost 6 bases to trimming and J lost 2 bases; unmatched junction nucleotides: 7. The CDR3 loop spans 15 amino acids. Germline CDR1 reads WSHSY; CDR2 reads SAAADI. The CDR3 coding sequence is TGCGCCAGCAGGAAGATAGCGGGAGGAGCCTACGAGCAGTACTTC. This encodes CASRKIAGGAYEQYF.

This clone was seen once. This chain joins TRBV7-6 and TRBJ2-7, with 8 bases fitting TRBD1. Germline V gives CDR1 SGHVS, CDR2 FNYEAQ. The CDR3 spans 15 residues. The V and J ends lost 5 bases and 1 base, in that order; junction bases with no gene match: 7. The CDR3 protein is CASSPRGRGSYEQYF. CDR3 sequence (DNA): TGTGCCAGCAGCCCCAGGGGGCGCGGGTCCTACGAGCAGTACTTC.

The rearrangement uses TRBV7-9 and TRBJ2-7; D is unclear. The CDR3 length is 11 residues. The V gene lost 5 bases and the J gene lost 7 bases, with 9 bases spanning the gap. Germline-derived CDR1 and CDR2 are SEHNR and FQNEAQ (reference sequence). The CDR3 loop is CASSPLGEQYF. CDR3 in DNA: TGTGCCAGCAGCCCTCTAGGGGAGCAGTACTTC.

J is TRBJ1-4 and V is TRBV6-6, with D perhaps matching TRBD1 (5 bases). The length of the CDR3 is 13 residues. Germline V CDR1 and CDR2: MNHNY, SVGAGI (reference sequence). The ends were cut back, 2 bases at V and 8 bases at J, with 9 bases in the middle. This CDR3 reads CASSYQGPEKLFF. DNA for the CDR3: TGTGCCAGCAGTTACCAGGGTCCCGAAAAACTGTTTTTT.

The rearrangement joins TRBV5-5 to TRBJ1-2, with D perhaps TRBD1 (5 bases). The CDR3 has 13 residues. Trimming took off 6 bases at V and 3 bases at J, with 12 bases between the two ends. CDR1 is SGHKS, CDR2 YYEKEE, per germline (reference sequence). CDR3 amino acids: CASNAGLHYGYTF. The DNA for the CDR3 is TGTGCCAGCAACGCGGGGCTACACTATGGCTACACCTTC.

The chain is built from TRBV6-4 and TRBJ1-2; D is unclear. The CDR3 totals 13 residues. The V end was cut by 3 bases, the J end by 1 base, with 6 bases between. Looked up from germline, CDR1 is MRHNA and CDR2 is SNTAGT. Here the CDR3 reads CASSEGSNYGYTF. CDR3 nucleotide sequence: TGTGCCAGCAGTGAAGGCAGTAACTATGGCTACACCTTC.

This clone was counted between two and nine times. The chain employs TRBV5-1 and TRBJ1-5; D not resolved. The CDR3 is made up of 13 amino acids. Trimming cost V 2 bases and J 4 bases, with 7 bases left between them. Germline loops: CDR1 SGHRS, CDR2 YFSETQ. CDR3 coding DNA: TGCGCCAGCAGCTTAGACAAGAATCAGCCCCAGCATTTT. It yields the protein CASSLDKNQPQHF.

For this clone: The junction departs from the called germline gene at one end, perhaps through a read error. The rearrangement links TRBV6-5 to TRBJ2-7, with D possibly TRBD2 on 6 matching bases. From germline, CDR1 is MNHEY and CDR2 SVGAGI. The length of the CDR3 is 14 residues. The CDR3 reads CASSYYSGGYEQYF. The CDR3 DNA is TGTGCCAGCAGCTACTATTCCGGGGGCTACGAGCAGTACTTC.

The rearrangement uses TRBV11-3 and TRBJ1-1; D is uncertain. V was pared by 1 base and J by 4 bases, with 7 bases between. CDR1 is SGHNT and CDR2 is YENEEA in the germline V gene. The CDR3 is 13 amino acids. CDR3 nucleotides: TGTGCCAGCAGCTTAGTACGGGGCACTGAAGCTTTCTTT. Protein sequence: CASSLVRGTEAFF. The full variable domain, completed using reference TRBV11-3 and TRBJ1-1, is EAGVVQSPRYKIIEKKQPVAFWCNPISGHNTLYWYLQNLGQGPELLIRYENEEAVDDSQLPKDRFSAERLKGVDSTLKIQPAELGDSAVYLCASSLVRGTEAFFGQGTRLTVV.

The rearrangement joins TRBV13 to TRBJ2-7, with D unresolved. Germline V gene data show CDR1 as PRHDT and CDR2 as FYEKMQ (reference sequence). The CDR3 runs 14 residues. The V end was cut by 2 bases, the J end by 1 base, with 9 bases between. CDR3 region: CASSLPAESYEQYF. CDR3 DNA: TGTGCCAGCAGCTTACCGGCAGAATCCTACGAGCAGTACTTC.

The chain is built from TRBV15 and TRBJ2-7; the D gene is possibly TRBD1 (6 bases). Trimming shortened V by 5 bases and J by 0 bases, and 14 bases separated the two germline ends. Germline V gene lookup returns CDR1 LNHNV and CDR2 YYDKDF (reference sequence). The CDR3 is 15 residues long. The CDR3 sequence is CATSLGTLLSYEQYF. The CDR3 coding sequence is TGTGCCACCAGCCTAGGGACACTTCTCTCCTACGAGCAGTACTTC. The full variable domain, completed using reference TRBV15 and TRBJ2-7, is DAMVIQNPRYQVTQFGKPVTLSCSQTLNHNVMYWYQQKSSQAPKLLFHYYDKDFNNEADTPDNFQSRRPNTSFCFLDIRSPGLGDTAMYLCATSLGTLLSYEQYFGPGTRLTVT.

V is TRBV23-1 and J is TRBJ2-5; D not certain. TRBV23-1 counts as an open reading frame of uncertain function. The V gene lost 2 bases and the J gene lost 2 bases, with 3 bases spanning the gap. CDR3 length: 12 residues. CDR3 region: CASSQKQETQYF. The CDR3 DNA reads TGCGCCAGCAGTCAAAAACAAGAGACCCAGTACTTC.

This chain connects TRBV9 to TRBJ1-2; D remains ambiguous. The V gene's germline CDR1 is SGDLS and CDR2 YYNGEE. Trimming took off 2 bases at V and 11 bases at J, with 10 bases between the two ends. CDR3 length: 11 amino acids. The CDR3, as DNA: TGTGCCAGCAGCGTTGGCTGGATTTACACCTTC. This gives the protein CASSVGWIYTF.

This clone appeared once. This sequence joins TRBV15 and TRBJ1-6; D is undetermined. CDR1 and CDR2 (germline): LNHNV, YYDKDF (reference sequence). The CDR3 runs 14 residues. V dropped 3 bases and J dropped 10 bases, with 13 bases sitting between them. CDR3 in DNA: TGTGCCACCAGCAGTGGGGATTTCGGATCACCCCTCCACTTT. Amino acid sequence: CATSSGDFGSPLHF.

This chain uses TRBV25-1 with TRBJ2-7, with D possibly being TRBD1 or TRBD2 (5 bases each). V lost 7 bases and J lost 4, with 17 bases in between. The germline gives CDR1 MGHDK, CDR2 SYGVNS. This CDR3 spans 14 amino acids. DNA of the CDR3: TGTGCCAGCACCCCCGGGACGGGAACTTACGAGCAGTACTTC. Protein product: CASTPGTGTYEQYF.

The gene calls are TRBV15 and TRBJ1-3; the match to TRBD1 covers 8 bases. The germline V gene encodes CDR1 LNHNV and CDR2 YYDKDF (reference sequence). There are 17 residues in the CDR3. Trimming at V came to 0 bases and at J to 9 bases, leaving 13 bases not matched to a gene. CDR3 in amino acids: CATSRDPQGARARTIYF. In DNA form, the CDR3 reads TGTGCCACCAGCAGAGATCCCCAGGGGGCGCGTGCTCGCACCATATATTTT.

V usage is TRBV7-9 and J usage is TRBJ1-2; D is ambiguous. The length of the CDR3 is 13 residues. V was pared by 3 bases and J by 3 bases, with 8 bases between. The germline V gene encodes CDR1 SEHNR and CDR2 FQNEAQ (reference sequence). CDR3 in amino acids: CASSFGQDYGYTF. The DNA for the CDR3 is TGTGCCAGCAGCTTCGGGCAGGACTATGGCTACACCTTC.